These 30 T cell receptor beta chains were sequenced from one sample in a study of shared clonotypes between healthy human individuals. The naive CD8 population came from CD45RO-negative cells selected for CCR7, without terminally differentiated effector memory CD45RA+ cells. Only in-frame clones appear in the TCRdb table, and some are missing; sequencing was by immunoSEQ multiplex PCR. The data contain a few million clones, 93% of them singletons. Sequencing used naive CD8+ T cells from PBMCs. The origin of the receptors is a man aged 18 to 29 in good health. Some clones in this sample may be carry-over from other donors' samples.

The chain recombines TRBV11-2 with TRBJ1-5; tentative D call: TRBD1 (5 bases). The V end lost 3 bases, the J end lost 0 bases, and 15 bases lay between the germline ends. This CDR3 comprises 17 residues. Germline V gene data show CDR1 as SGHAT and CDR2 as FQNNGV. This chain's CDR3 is CASSFGDGRYSNQPQHF. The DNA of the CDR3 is TGTGCCAGCAGCTTTGGGGACGGCCGATATAGCAATCAGCCCCAGCATTTT.

CDR3 region: CASSEHRAIAATNEKLFF. The DNA for the CDR3 is TGCGCCAGCAGTGAGCACAGGGCTATTGCGGCAACTAATGAAAAACTGTTTTTT. The genes are TRBV10-2 and TRBJ1-4; a possible D gene is TRBD1 (6 bases). Trimming stripped 2 bases from V and 0 bases from J, with 16 bases between. The CDR3 totals 18 residues. CDR1 WSHSY and CDR2 SAAADI come from the germline V gene.

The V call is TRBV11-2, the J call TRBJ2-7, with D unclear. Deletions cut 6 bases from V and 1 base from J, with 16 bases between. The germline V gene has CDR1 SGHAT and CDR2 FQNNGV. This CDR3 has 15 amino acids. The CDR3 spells CASSSPLGFSYEQYF. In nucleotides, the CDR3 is TGTGCCAGCAGTTCCCCCCTCGGGTTTTCCTACGAGCAGTACTTC. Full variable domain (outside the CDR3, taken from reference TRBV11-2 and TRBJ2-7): EAGVAQSPRYKIIEKRQSVAFWCNPISGHATLYWYQQILGQGPKLLIQFQNNGVVDDSQLPKDRFSAERLKGVDSTLKIQPAKLEDSAVYLCASSSPLGFSYEQYFGPGTRLTVT.

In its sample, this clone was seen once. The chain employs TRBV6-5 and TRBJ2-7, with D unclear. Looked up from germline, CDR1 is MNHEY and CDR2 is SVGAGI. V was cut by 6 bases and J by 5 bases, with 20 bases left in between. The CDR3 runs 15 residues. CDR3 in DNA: TGTGCCAGCAGCGACCTCCCGGGCCTCGACCACGAGCAGTACTTC. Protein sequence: CASSDLPGLDHEQYF.

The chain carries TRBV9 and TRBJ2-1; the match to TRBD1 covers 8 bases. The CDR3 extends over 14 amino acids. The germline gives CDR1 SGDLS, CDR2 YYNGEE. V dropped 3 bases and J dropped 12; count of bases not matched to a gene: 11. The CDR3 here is CASSAENRGKRQFF. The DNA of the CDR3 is TGTGCCAGCAGCGCGGAGAACAGGGGGAAAAGGCAGTTCTTC. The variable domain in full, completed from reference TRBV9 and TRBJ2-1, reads DSGVTQTPKHLITATGQRVTLRCSPRSGDLSVYWYQQSLDQGLQFLIQYYNGEERAKGNILERFSAQQFPDLHSELNLSSLELGDSALYFCASSAENRGKRQFFGPGTRLTVL.

CDR3 sequence reads: CASSLKRRGGLYEQYF. DNA for the CDR3: TGTGCCAGCAGCTTGAAGCGGCGGGGGGGGCTCTACGAGCAGTACTTC. The chain combines TRBV5-6 with TRBJ2-7; 9 nucleotides match TRBD2. Germline V gene lookup returns CDR1 SGHDT and CDR2 YYEEEE. This CDR3 is built from 16 residues. Trimming at V came to 1 base and at J to 3 bases, leaving 8 bases not matched to a gene.

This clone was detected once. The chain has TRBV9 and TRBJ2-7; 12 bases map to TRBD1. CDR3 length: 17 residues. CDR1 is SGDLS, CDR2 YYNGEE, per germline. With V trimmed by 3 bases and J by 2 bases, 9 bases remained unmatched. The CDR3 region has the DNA TGTGCCAGCAGCGCAGAGGTGGGACAGGGGGCGGCCTACGAGCAGTACTTC. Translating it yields CASSAEVGQGAAYEQYF.

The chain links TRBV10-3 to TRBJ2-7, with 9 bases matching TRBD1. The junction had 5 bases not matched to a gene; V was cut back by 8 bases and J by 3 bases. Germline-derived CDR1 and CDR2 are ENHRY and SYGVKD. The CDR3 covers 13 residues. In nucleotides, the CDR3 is TGTGCCATCGGGACAGGGCCTCTCTACGAGCAGTACTTC. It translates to CAIGTGPLYEQYF.

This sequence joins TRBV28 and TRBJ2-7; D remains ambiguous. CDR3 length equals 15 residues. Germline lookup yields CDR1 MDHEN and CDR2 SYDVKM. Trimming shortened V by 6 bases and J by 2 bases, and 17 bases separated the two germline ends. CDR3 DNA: TGTGCCAGCAGGCACCTCCATGACCCCACCTACGAGCAGTACTTC. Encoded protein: CASRHLHDPTYEQYF.

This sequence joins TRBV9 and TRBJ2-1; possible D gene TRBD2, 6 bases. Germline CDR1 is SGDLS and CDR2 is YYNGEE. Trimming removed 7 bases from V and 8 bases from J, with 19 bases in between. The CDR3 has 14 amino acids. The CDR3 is CASSSGGSNYEQFF. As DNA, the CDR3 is TGTGCCAGCTCTTCTGGGGGGAGTAACTATGAGCAGTTCTTC. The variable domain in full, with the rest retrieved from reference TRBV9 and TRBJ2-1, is DSGVTQTPKHLITATGQRVTLRCSPRSGDLSVYWYQQSLDQGLQFLIQYYNGEERAKGNILERFSAQQFPDLHSELNLSSLELGDSALYFCASSSGGSNYEQFFGPGTRLTVL.

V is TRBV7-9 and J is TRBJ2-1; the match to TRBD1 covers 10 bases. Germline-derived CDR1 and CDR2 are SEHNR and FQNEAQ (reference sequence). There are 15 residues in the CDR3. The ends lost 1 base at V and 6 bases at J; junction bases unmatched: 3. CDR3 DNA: TGTGCCAGCAGCTTAGGACAGGGGGCGCGCAATGAGCAGTTCTTC. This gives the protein CASSLGQGARNEQFF.

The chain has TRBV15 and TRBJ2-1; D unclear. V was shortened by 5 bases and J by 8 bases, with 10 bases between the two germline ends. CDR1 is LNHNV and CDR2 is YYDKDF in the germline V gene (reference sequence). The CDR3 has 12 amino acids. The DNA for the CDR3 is TGTGCCACCAGCTTATCAGATTATGAGCAGTTCTTC. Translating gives CATSLSDYEQFF. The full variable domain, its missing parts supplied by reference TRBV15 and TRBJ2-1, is DAMVIQNPRYQVTQFGKPVTLSCSQTLNHNVMYWYQQKSSQAPKLLFHYYDKDFNNEADTPDNFQSRRPNTSFCFLDIRSPGLGDTAMYLCATSLSDYEQFFGPGTRLTVL.

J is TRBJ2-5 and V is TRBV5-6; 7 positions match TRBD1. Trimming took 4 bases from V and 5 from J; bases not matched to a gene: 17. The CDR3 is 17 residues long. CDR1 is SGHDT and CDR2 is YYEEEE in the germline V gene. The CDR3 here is CASSGRPYRQGSETQYF. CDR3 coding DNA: TGTGCCAGCAGCGGACGTCCTTATAGACAGGGCAGCGAGACCCAGTACTTC.

This CDR3 is CASGRTSGNNEQFF. CDR3 DNA sequence: TGTGCCAGCGGGAGGACTAGCGGGAACAATGAGCAGTTCTTC. The chain employs TRBV27 and TRBJ2-1, with TRBD2 matching 12 bases. CDR1 and CDR2 (germline): MNHEY, SMNVEV (reference sequence). CDR3 length: 14 residues. The ends lost 8 bases at V and 5 bases at J; junction bases unmatched: 4.

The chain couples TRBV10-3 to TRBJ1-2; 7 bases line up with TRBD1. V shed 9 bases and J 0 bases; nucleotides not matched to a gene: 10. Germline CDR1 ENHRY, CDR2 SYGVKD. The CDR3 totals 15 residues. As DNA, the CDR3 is TGTGCCATAGGGGACAGCGGACATTCTAACTATGGCTACACCTTC. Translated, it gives CAIGDSGHSNYGYTF.

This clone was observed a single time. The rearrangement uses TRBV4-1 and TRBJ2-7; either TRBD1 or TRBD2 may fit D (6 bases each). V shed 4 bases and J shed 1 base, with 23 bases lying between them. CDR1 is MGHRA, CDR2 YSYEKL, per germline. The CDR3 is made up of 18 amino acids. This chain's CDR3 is CASSPTVGGGLKSYEQYF. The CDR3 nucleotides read TGCGCCAGCAGCCCCACCGTGGGTGGGGGGCTTAAATCCTACGAGCAGTACTTC.

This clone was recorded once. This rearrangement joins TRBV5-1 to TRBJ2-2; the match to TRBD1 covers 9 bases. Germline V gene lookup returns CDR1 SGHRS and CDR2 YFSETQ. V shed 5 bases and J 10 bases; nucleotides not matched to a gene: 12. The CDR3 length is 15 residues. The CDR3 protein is CASSLAGQGREELFF. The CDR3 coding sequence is TGCGCCAGCAGTCTGGCGGGACAGGGTCGGGAGGAGCTGTTTTTT.

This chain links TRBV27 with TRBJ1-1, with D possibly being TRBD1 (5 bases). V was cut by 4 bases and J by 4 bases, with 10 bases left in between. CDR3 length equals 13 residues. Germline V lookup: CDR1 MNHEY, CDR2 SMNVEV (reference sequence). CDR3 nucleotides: TGTGCCAGCAGTTCGGGACGACCCACTGAAGCTTTCTTT. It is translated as CASSSGRPTEAFF.

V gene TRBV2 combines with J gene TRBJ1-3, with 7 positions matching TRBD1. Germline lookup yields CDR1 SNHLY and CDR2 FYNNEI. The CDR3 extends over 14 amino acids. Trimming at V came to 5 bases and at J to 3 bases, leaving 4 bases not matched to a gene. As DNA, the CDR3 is TGTGCCAGCAGTCTACAGGGGAATGGAAACACCATATATTTT. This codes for CASSLQGNGNTIYF.

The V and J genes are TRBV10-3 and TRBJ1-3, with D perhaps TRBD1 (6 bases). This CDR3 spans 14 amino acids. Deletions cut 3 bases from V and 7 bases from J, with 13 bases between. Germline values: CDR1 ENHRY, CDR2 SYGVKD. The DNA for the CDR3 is TGTGCCATCAGTGATCGGGACATGGGGAACACCATATATTTT. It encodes CAISDRDMGNTIYF.

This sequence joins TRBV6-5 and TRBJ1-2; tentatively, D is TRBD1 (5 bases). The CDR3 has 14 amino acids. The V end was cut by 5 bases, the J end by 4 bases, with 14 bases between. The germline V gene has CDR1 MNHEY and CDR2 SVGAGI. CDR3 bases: TGTGCCAGCAGTACCGGGACGGTCCCCTATGGCTACACCTTC. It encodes CASSTGTVPYGYTF.

The CDR3: CASSTRDRARSSYNEQFF. Here the CDR3 DNA reads TGTGCCAGCAGCACCCGCGACAGGGCCAGAAGCTCCTACAATGAGCAGTTCTTC. This chain uses TRBV7-2 with TRBJ2-1; 7 nucleotides line up with TRBD1. J was trimmed by 0 bases and V by 5 bases; bases with no gene match: 13. Germline V gives CDR1 SGHTA, CDR2 FQGNSA. The CDR3 spans 18 residues. The complete variable domain, with remaining parts taken from reference TRBV7-2 and TRBJ2-1, reads GAGVSQSPSNKVTEKGKDVELRCDPISGHTALYWYRQSLGQGLEFLIYFQGNSAPDKSGLPSDRFSAERTGGSVSTLTIQRTQQEDSAVYLCASSTRDRARSSYNEQFFGPGTRLTVL.

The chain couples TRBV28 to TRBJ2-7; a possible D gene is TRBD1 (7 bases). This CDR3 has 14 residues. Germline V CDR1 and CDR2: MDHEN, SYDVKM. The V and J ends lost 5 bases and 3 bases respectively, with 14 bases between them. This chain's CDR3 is CASSLTGEDYEQYF. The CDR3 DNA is TGTGCCAGCAGTCTTACAGGGGAGGACTACGAGCAGTACTTC.

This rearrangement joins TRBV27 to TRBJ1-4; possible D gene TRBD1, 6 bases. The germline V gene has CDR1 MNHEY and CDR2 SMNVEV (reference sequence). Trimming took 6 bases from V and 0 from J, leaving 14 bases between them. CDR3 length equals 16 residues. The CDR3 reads CASSTFTGSTNEKLFF. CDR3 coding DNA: TGTGCCAGCAGCACTTTTACAGGGTCAACTAATGAAAAACTGTTTTTT.

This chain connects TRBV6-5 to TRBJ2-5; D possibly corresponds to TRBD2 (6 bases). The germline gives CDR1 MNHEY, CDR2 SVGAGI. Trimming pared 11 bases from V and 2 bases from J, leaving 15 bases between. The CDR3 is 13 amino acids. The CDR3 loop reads CAASRDSQETQYF. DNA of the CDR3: TGTGCCGCCTCCCGGGACTCTCAAGAGACCCAGTACTTC.

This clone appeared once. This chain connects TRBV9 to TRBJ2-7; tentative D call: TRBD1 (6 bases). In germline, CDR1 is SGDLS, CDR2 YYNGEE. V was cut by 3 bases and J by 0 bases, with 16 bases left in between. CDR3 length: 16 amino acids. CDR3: CASSAPSGQSSYEQYF. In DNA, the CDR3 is TGTGCCAGCAGCGCACCCTCGGGACAAAGCTCCTACGAGCAGTACTTC.

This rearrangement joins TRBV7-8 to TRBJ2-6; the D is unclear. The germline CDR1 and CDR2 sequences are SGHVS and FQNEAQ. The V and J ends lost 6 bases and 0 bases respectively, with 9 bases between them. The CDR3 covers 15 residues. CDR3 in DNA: TGTGCCAGCAGTTCCGGTTACTCTGGGGCCAACGTCCTGACTTTC. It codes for CASSSGYSGANVLTF.

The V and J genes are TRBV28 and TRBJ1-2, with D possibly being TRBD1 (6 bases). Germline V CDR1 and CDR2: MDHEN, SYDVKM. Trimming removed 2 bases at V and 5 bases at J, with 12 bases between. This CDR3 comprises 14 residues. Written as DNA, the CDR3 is TGTGCCAGCAGTTTAAAATCAGGGGTGTATGGCTACACCTTC. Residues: CASSLKSGVYGYTF.

CDR3 residues: CASRNPRDSYEQYF. Written as DNA, the CDR3 is TGTGCCAGCAGAAATCCCCGGGACAGCTACGAGCAGTACTTC. V usage is TRBV7-9 and J usage is TRBJ2-7; 7 bases fit TRBD1. J lost 3 bases, V lost 6 bases, and 8 bases had no gene match. The CDR3 length is 14 residues. CDR1 and CDR2 (germline): SEHNR, FQNEAQ (reference sequence).

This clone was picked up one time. This chain's CDR3 is CASRPGHRNTGELFF. CDR3 DNA sequence: TGTGCCAGCAGACCGGGACATCGTAACACCGGGGAGCTGTTTTTT. The V gene is TRBV6-5, the J gene TRBJ2-2; D possibly corresponds to TRBD1 (6 bases). The CDR3 is made up of 15 amino acids. V was shortened by 6 bases and J by 2 bases, with 13 bases between the two germline ends. CDR1 is MNHEY and CDR2 is SVGAGI in the germline V gene.